Included here is one T cell receptor beta chain sequence, with context. The data stem from a study of cytomegalovirus exposure and HLA in healthy donors. Primers: 60 Vbeta forward and 13 Jbeta reverse. Profiling relied on immunoSEQ multiplex PCR, and the TCRdb table lists in-frame clones only, not all of them. The sample records 150,000 or so clones, about three quarters being singletons. Germline V CDR1 and CDR2: MGHDK, SYGVNS. There are 12 residues in the CDR3. Trimming took off 3 bases at V and 8 bases at J, with 7 bases between the two ends. This receptor was identified in a girl aged 5 to 17 in good health and CMV-seronegative. This chain connects TRBV25-1 to TRBJ1-4, with a weak D call TRBD1 (5 bases). Sequenced input: PBMCs. CDR3 bases: TGTGCCAGCAGTGAGACAGAGGAAAAACTGTTTTTT. As protein: CASSETEEKLFF.